A single T cell receptor (beta chain) is shown here with its context. Authors' analysis steps: Quantification of nucleated cells was approximated via reference gene primer amplification. Repertoires were generated with immunoSEQ multiplex PCR, while TCRdb's copy carries only in-frame clones and drops some. Clone size and the V and J calls come from that table; the DNA yielded D and trimming. The sample has more than 110,000 clones; around nine tenths are singletons. These data originate in a study of blood T cell repertoires in COVID-19. Turning to the study itself: From the United States, Italy and Spain came samples of acute and convalescent COVID-19. Sample material is recorded as cDNA or gDNA derived from T cells, B-cell-depleted T cells, or PBMCs.

V dropped 7 bases and J dropped 4 bases, with 17 bases sitting between them. From germline, CDR1 is LNHDA and CDR2 SQIVND (reference sequence). CDR3 size: 15 residues. The V and J genes are TRBV19 and TRBJ1-5; no definite D call. This sequence originates from a man aged 60 to 69 with active or convalescent COVID-19. The sample was peripheral blood. The CDR3 spells CASMDGGAANQPQHF. CDR3 DNA: TGTGCCAGTATGGATGGTGGTGCGGCAAATCAGCCCCAGCATTTT.